A selection of T cell receptor beta chains follows, all from one sample in a study of T cell responses to AZD1222 COVID-19 vaccine. Profiled with immunoSEQ multiplex PCR; TCRdb holds only in-frame clones, not every one. This table has around 140,000 clones, 89% appearing once. Source: peripheral blood, taken on day 0 of AZD1222 vaccination. The receptor source for this set is an adult in good health. The CDR3 runs from the conserved cysteine through the conserved F or W.

v_call: TRBV5-1
j_call: TRBJ1-1
cdr3_aa: CASRRGDVTEAFF

v_call: TRBV3-1/TRBV3-2
j_call: TRBJ2-7
cdr3_aa: CASSQEMTAGSYEQYF

v_call: TRBV6-5
j_call: TRBJ1-3
cdr3_aa: CASRQGAISGNTIYF

v_call: TRBV24-1
j_call: TRBJ1-5
cdr3_aa: CATSIGPQHF

v_call: TRBV13
j_call: TRBJ1-1
cdr3_aa: CASRPPRTGSTEAFF

v_call: TRBV6-5
j_call: TRBJ1-5
cdr3_aa: CASSWGAGQPQHF

v_call: TRBV10-3
j_call: TRBJ1-1
cdr3_aa: CAISERDRGENTEAFF

v_call: TRBV6-2/TRBV6-3
j_call: TRBJ1-1
cdr3_aa: CASSYPTGLNTEAFF

v_call: TRBV3-1/TRBV3-2
j_call: TRBJ1-1
cdr3_aa: CASSQVGETEAFF

v_call: TRBV10-3
j_call: TRBJ2-1
cdr3_aa: CAITEVSAGEQFF

v_call: TRBV2
j_call: TRBJ1-6
cdr3_aa: CASSPGEGRNSPLHF

v_call: TRBV11-2
j_call: TRBJ2-2
cdr3_aa: CASSLGPTGGVSRELFF

v_call: TRBV27
j_call: TRBJ1-1
cdr3_aa: CASITGGEAFF

v_call: TRBV3-1/TRBV3-2
j_call: TRBJ1-1
cdr3_aa: CASRDSNTEAFF

v_call: TRBV6-5
j_call: TRBJ2-1
cdr3_aa: CASSWLGAINEQFF

v_call: TRBV4-2
j_call: TRBJ1-1
cdr3_aa: CASSLQVGGTEAFF